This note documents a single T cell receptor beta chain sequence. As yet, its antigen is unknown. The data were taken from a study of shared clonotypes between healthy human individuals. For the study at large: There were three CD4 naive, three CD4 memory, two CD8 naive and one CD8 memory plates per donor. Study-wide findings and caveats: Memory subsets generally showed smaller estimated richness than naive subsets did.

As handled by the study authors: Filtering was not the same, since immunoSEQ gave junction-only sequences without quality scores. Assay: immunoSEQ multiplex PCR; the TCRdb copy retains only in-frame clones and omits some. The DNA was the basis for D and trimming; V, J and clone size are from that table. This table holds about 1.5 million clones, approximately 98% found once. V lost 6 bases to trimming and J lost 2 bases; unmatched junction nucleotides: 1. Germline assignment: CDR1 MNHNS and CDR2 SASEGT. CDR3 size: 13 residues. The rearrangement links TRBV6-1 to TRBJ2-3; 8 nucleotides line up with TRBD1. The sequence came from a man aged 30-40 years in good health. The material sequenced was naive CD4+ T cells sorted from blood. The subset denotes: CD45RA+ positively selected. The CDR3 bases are TGTGCCAGCAGGACAGGGGCCACAGATACGCAGTATTTT. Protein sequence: CASRTGATDTQYF.